One and the same sample provided the 23 T cell receptor beta chains below, sequenced in a study of blood T cell repertoires in COVID-19. TCRdb's table, derived via immunoSEQ multiplex PCR, lists solely in-frame clones and lacks some. The profile shows 85,000 to 110,000 clones, about 80% of them singletons. Sample: peripheral blood. Receptors originate from a human donor in a cohort sampled during active COVID-19.

This rearrangement joins TRBV5-1 to TRBJ2-1, with 11 bases aligning to TRBD1. The junction had 10 bases not matched to a gene; V was cut back by 3 bases and J by 8 bases. CDR1 and CDR2 from the germline V gene are SGHRS and YFSETQ. The CDR3 is 16 amino acids. This CDR3 is CASSSGGTGGVDEQFF. In DNA, the CDR3 is TGCGCCAGCAGCTCGGGCGGGACAGGGGGTGTCGATGAGCAGTTCTTC.

This sequence joins TRBV5-1 and TRBJ1-6, with a weak D call TRBD1 (6 bases). Trimming pared 5 bases from V and 5 bases from J, leaving 11 bases between. This CDR3 region has 14 residues. From germline, CDR1 is SGHRS and CDR2 YFSETQ. Written as DNA, the CDR3 is TGCGCCAGCAGGACCGGGACAAATAATTCACCCCTCCACTTT. It codes for CASRTGTNNSPLHF.

V usage is TRBV5-4 and J usage is TRBJ2-5; the match to TRBD2 covers 12 bases. Germline loops: CDR1 SGHNT, CDR2 YYREEE (reference sequence). The CDR3 length is 14 residues. V lost 4 bases to trimming and J lost 4 bases; unmatched junction nucleotides: 2. CDR3 in amino acids: CASSPTSGGETQYF. DNA for the CDR3: TGTGCCAGCAGCCCGACTAGCGGGGGAGAGACCCAGTACTTC.

The chain uses TRBV7-9 and TRBJ1-4; 9 positions agree with TRBD1. The CDR3 has 14 residues. The J segment lost 7 bases and the V segment lost 3 bases, leaving 3 bases of the junction unmatched. Germline CDR1 reads SEHNR; CDR2 reads FQNEAQ (reference sequence). The CDR3 protein is CASSFGTGSEKLFF. The CDR3 DNA sequence: TGTGCCAGCAGCTTCGGGACAGGGAGTGAAAAACTGTTTTTT. Together with reference TRBV7-9 and TRBJ1-4, the CDR3 gives the full variable domain: DTGVSQNPRHKITKRGQNVTFRCDPISEHNRLYWYRQTLGQGPEFLTYFQNEAQLEKSRLLSDRFSAERPKGSFSTLEIQRTEQGDSAMYLCASSFGTGSEKLFFGSGTQLSVL.

This clone appeared a few times. The chain uses TRBV2 and TRBJ1-3, with a possible D match to TRBD1 (5 bases). The V and J ends lost 9 bases and 0 bases respectively, with 12 bases between them. CDR3 length equals 14 residues. From germline, CDR1 is SNHLY and CDR2 FYNNEI. The CDR3 reads CASSDSRSGNTIYF. The DNA of the CDR3 is TGTGCCAGTTCCGACAGCCGCTCTGGAAACACCATATATTTT.

This sequence joins TRBV6-5 and TRBJ1-2; 7 nucleotides align to TRBD1. Germline assignment: CDR1 MNHEY and CDR2 SVGAGI. Unmatched junction bases numbered 4, after V lost 0 bases and J lost 6 bases. This CDR3 has 14 residues. CDR3 nucleotide sequence: TGTGCCAGCAGTTACTCCGGGACAGCAAATGGCTACACCTTC. It translates to CASSYSGTANGYTF.

The rearrangement uses TRBV4-1 and TRBJ2-1; 14 nucleotides match TRBD2. Germline assignment: CDR1 MGHRA and CDR2 YSYEKL. V lost 4 bases and J lost 6; bases outside the gene matches: 11. The CDR3 is 18 amino acids. CDR3 sequence (DNA): TGCGCCAGCAGCCCACCGGGACTAGCGGGGGCCGTGGGCAATGAGCAGTTCTTC. Its translation is CASSPPGLAGAVGNEQFF.

The genes are TRBV5-5 and TRBJ2-7; maybe TRBD2 (6 bases). The ends were cut back, 0 bases at V and 2 bases at J, with 9 bases in the middle. The CDR3 consists of 14 residues. The V gene's germline CDR1 is SGHKS and CDR2 YYEKEE (reference sequence). The CDR3 here is CASSLVGGPYEQYF. CDR3 coding DNA: TGTGCCAGCAGCTTGGTGGGAGGCCCCTACGAGCAGTACTTC. Complete variable domain (other parts from reference TRBV5-5 and TRBJ2-7): DAGVTQSPTHLIKTRGQQVTLRCSPISGHKSVSWYQQVLGQGPQFIFQYYEKEERGRGNFPDRFSARQFPNYSSELNVNALLLGDSALYLCASSLVGGPYEQYFGPGTRLTVT.

The rearrangement joins TRBV30 to TRBJ1-5, with 7 bases identical to TRBD1. The V gene end was trimmed by 6 bases and the J gene end by 9 bases; junction bases not matched to a gene: 11. Germline assignment: CDR1 GTSNPN and CDR2 SVGIG (reference sequence). CDR3 length: 13 amino acids. CDR3: CACKGQPSGPQHF. The CDR3 coding sequence is TGTGCCTGCAAGGGACAGCCCTCGGGGCCCCAGCATTTT. Looking up the rest from reference TRBV30 and TRBJ1-5 gives the full variable domain: SQTIHQWPATLVQPVGSPLSLECTVEGTSNPNLYWYRQAAGRGLQLLFYSVGIGQISSEVPQNLSASRPQDRQFILSSKKLLLSDSGFYLCACKGQPSGPQHFGDGTRLSIL.

The genes are TRBV5-5 and TRBJ2-3, with D possibly TRBD2 on 6 matching bases. Germline V gene sequence: CDR1 SGHKS, CDR2 YYEKEE (reference sequence). With 4 bases removed from V and 4 bases from J, the gap between germline ends came to 16 bases. The CDR3 is made up of 15 amino acids. The CDR3 sequence: CASSGGLLSSDTQYF. In DNA, the CDR3 is TGTGCCAGCAGCGGGGGACTTTTGTCCTCAGATACGCAGTATTTT.

V is TRBV6-6 and J is TRBJ2-7, with TRBD1 identical over 7 bases. CDR1 and CDR2 from the germline V gene are MNHNY and SVGAGI (reference sequence). V lost 7 bases to trimming and J lost 5 bases; unmatched junction nucleotides: 8. The CDR3 runs 13 residues. In nucleotides, the CDR3 is TGTGCCAGCACTACCGGGACAGCCAACGAGCAGTACTTC. It codes for CASTTGTANEQYF.

The chain joins TRBV10-3 to TRBJ2-7, with 11 bases aligning to TRBD2. CDR1 is ENHRY and CDR2 is SYGVKD in the germline V gene. This CDR3 is built from 16 residues. J lost 5 bases, V lost 7 bases, and 13 bases had no gene match. In DNA, the CDR3 is TGTGCCATCACCAATGAACCGGGACTAGCGGTACACGAGCAGTACTTC. Protein: CAITNEPGLAVHEQYF.

In its sample, this clone was seen a few times. The rearrangement joins TRBV3-1 (or the pseudogene TRBV3-2) to TRBJ2-5; 10 bases are a match to TRBD2. J was trimmed by 7 bases and V by 4 bases; bases with no gene match: 3. This CDR3 has 13 amino acids. Germline loops: CDR1 LGHDT, CDR2 YNNKEL (reference sequence). The CDR3: CASSPVAGGTQYF. The CDR3 DNA sequence: TGTGCCAGCAGCCCGGTAGCGGGGGGGACCCAGTACTTC.

V gene TRBV4-3 combines with J gene TRBJ1-2; TRBD1 agrees at 7 bases. Germline loops: CDR1 LGHNA, CDR2 YSLEER. This CDR3 comprises 16 residues. V shed 3 bases and J 0 bases; nucleotides not matched to a gene: 7. Here the CDR3 reads CASSHTYQGANYGYTF. In DNA, the CDR3 is TGCGCCAGCAGCCACACCTATCAGGGGGCTAACTATGGCTACACCTTC.

The chain uses TRBV5-1 and TRBJ2-3, with D maybe TRBD2 (6 bases). The CDR3 contains 14 residues. Trimming removed 7 bases at V and 2 bases at J, with 14 bases between. Per germline, CDR1 SGHRS and CDR2 YFSETQ. The CDR3 DNA is TGCGCCAGCGGGCGGGACGCCTACACAGATACGCAGTATTTT. Its protein product is CASGRDAYTDTQYF.

This chain connects TRBV7-2 to TRBJ2-4; TRBD2 matches 16 bases. The V gene's germline CDR1 is SGHTA and CDR2 FQGNSA. V trimming: 5 bases; J trimming: 8 bases; junction bases outside the gene matches: 9. The CDR3 spans 17 residues. The CDR3 bases are TGTGCCAGCAGCCTCCAGGGACTAGCGGGGGGGCGTTACATTCAGTACTTC. Its protein product is CASSLQGLAGGRYIQYF.

This rearrangement joins TRBV2 to TRBJ1-1; the D gene is possibly TRBD1 (5 bases). Deletions cut 2 bases from V and 1 base from J, with 11 bases between. This CDR3 region has 15 residues. Germline V gives CDR1 SNHLY, CDR2 FYNNEI. CDR3 residues: CASSEFGGQNTEAFF. The CDR3 nucleotides read TGTGCCAGCAGTGAATTTGGCGGACAGAACACTGAAGCTTTCTTT.

The DNA of the CDR3 is TGTGCCATCAGTCCGGGACAGGGATCGTACGAGCAGTACTTC. Its translation is CAISPGQGSYEQYF. The chain couples TRBV10-3 to TRBJ2-7; 9 positions agree with TRBD1. The CDR3 is made up of 14 amino acids. Trimming at V came to 5 bases and at J to 4 bases, leaving 6 bases not matched to a gene. Per germline, CDR1 ENHRY and CDR2 SYGVKD.

The rearrangement uses TRBV10-3 and TRBJ1-5; TRBD1 is a possible D gene (5 bases). From germline, CDR1 is ENHRY and CDR2 SYGVKD. V lost 10 bases to trimming and J lost 2 bases, with 15 bases between them. The length of the CDR3 is 14 residues. Here the CDR3 DNA reads TGTGCCACCACAGTAGACAGAGGCAATCAGCCCCAGCATTTT. Translation gives CATTVDRGNQPQHF.

The chain carries TRBV14 and TRBJ2-5; 7 positions agree with TRBD2. Germline assignment: CDR1 SGHDN and CDR2 FVKESK. The CDR3 runs 17 residues. Trimming cost V 1 base and J 3 bases; bases outside gene matches: 11. The chain's CDR3 is CASSQGGFLAAKETQYF. The CDR3 DNA reads TGTGCCAGCAGCCAAGGAGGTTTTCTAGCGGCAAAAGAGACCCAGTACTTC.

This rearrangement joins TRBV19 to TRBJ1-1; no clear D. The CDR3 extends over 13 amino acids. Trimming cost V 5 bases and J 1 base, with 8 bases left between them. In germline, CDR1 is LNHDA, CDR2 SQIVND (reference sequence). The CDR3 nucleotides are TGTGCCAGTAGTGTACGGGGGAACACTGAAGCTTTCTTT. Translated, it gives CASSVRGNTEAFF.

The genes are TRBV11-3 and TRBJ1-3; D gene ambiguous. The germline V and J ends were trimmed by 5 bases and 2 bases, with 16 bases remaining between them. The CDR3 is 16 residues long. CDR1 and CDR2 from the germline V gene are SGHNT and YENEEA. The DNA for the CDR3 is TGTGCCAGCAGCCTGCGGGGAGTTATCCCTGGAAACACCATATATTTT. Protein sequence: CASSLRGVIPGNTIYF.

This rearrangement joins TRBV7-2 to TRBJ2-1, with TRBD2 matching over 12 bases. Germline V gives CDR1 SGHTA, CDR2 FQGNSA. V was pared by 3 bases and J by 11 bases, with 2 bases of the junction left unmatched. The CDR3 is made up of 13 amino acids. For the CDR3, the DNA is TGTGCCAGCAGCTTGACTAGCGGGGGACAGCAGTTCTTC. Protein: CASSLTSGGQQFF.